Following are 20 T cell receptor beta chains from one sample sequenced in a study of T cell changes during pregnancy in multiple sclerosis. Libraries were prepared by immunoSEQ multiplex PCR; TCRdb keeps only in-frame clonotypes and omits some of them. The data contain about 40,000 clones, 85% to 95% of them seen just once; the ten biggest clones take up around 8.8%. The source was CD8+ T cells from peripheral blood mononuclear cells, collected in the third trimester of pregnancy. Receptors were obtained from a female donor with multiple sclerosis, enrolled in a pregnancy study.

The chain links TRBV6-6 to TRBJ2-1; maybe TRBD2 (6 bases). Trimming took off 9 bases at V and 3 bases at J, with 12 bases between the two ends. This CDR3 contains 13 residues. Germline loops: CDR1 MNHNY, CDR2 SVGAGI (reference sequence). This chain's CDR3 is CARGLFLYNEQFF. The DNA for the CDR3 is TGTGCCAGGGGACTGTTCCTCTACAATGAGCAGTTCTTC.

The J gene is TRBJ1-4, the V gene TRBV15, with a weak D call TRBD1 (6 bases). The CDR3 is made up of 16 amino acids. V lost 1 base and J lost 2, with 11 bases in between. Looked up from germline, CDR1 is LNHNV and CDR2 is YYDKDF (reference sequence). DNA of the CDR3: TGTGCCACCAGCAGAGTGCAGGGGCTCACTAATGAAAAACTGTTTTTT. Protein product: CATSRVQGLTNEKLFF.

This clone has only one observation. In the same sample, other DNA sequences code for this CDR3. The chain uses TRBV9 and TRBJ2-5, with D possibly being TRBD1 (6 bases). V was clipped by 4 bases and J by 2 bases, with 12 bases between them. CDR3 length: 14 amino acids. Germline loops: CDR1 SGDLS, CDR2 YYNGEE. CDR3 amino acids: CASSTGQNQETQYF. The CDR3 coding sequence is TGTGCCAGCAGCACCGGACAGAATCAAGAGACCCAGTACTTC.

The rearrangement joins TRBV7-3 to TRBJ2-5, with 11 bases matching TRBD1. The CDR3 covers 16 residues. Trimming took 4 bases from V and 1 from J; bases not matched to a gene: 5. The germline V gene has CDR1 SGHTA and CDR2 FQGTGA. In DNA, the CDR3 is TGTGCCAGCAGCTGGGGGACAGGGGGACGCCAAGAGACCCAGTACTTC. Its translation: CASSWGTGGRQETQYF. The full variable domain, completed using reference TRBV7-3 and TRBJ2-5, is GAGVSQTPSNKVTEKGKYVELRCDPISGHTALYWYRQSLGQGPEFLIYFQGTGAADDSGLPNDRFFAVRPEGSVSTLKIQRTERGDSAVYLCASSWGTGGRQETQYFGPGTRLLVL.

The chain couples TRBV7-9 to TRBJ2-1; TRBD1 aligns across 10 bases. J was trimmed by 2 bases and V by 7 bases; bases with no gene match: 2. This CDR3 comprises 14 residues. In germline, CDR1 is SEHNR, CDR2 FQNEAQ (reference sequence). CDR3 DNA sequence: TGTGCCAGCATTGACAGGGGGCCCTACAATGAGCAGTTCTTC. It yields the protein CASIDRGPYNEQFF.

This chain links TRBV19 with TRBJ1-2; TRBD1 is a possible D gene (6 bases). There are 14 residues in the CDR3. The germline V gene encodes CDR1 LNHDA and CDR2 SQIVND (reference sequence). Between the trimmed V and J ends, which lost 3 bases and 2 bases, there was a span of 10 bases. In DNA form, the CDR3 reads TGTGCCAGTAGTATTGAGGACAGAAACTATGGCTACACCTTC. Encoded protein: CASSIEDRNYGYTF.

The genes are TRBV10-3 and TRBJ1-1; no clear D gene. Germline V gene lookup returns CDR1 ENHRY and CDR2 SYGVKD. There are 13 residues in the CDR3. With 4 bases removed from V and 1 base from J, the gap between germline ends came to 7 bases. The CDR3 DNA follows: TGTGCCATCAGTGCTCCAGGGAACACTGAAGCTTTCTTT. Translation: CAISAPGNTEAFF.

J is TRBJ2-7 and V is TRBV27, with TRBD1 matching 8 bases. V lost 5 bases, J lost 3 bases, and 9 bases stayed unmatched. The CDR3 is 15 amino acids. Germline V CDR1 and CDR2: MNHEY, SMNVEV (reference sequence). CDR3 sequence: CASSAHRGWDYEQYF. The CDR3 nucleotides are TGTGCCAGCAGTGCCCACAGGGGGTGGGACTACGAGCAGTACTTC.

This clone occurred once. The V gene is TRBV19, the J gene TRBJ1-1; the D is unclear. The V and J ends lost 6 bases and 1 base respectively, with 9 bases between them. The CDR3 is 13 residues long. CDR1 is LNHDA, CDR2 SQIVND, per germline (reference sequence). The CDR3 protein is CASSHAENTEAFF. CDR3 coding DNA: TGTGCCAGTAGCCACGCAGAGAACACTGAAGCTTTCTTT.

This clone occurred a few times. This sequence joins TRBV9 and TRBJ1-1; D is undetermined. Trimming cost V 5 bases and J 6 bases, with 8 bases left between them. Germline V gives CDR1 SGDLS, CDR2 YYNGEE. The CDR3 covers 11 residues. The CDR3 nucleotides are TGTGCCAGCAGTACGGGGTCTGAAGCTTTCTTT. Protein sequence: CASSTGSEAFF.

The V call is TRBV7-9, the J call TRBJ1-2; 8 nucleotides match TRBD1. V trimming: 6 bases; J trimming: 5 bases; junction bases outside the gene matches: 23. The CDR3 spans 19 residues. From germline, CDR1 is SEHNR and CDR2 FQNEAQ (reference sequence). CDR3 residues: CASSLPGSTGAGFSYGYTF. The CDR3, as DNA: TGTGCCAGCAGTTTACCCGGTTCGACAGGGGCGGGTTTTTCTTATGGCTACACCTTC.

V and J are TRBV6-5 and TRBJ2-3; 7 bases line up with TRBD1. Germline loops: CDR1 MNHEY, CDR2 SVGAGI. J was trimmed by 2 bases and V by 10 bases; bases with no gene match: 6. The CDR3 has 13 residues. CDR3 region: CATKGQDTDTQYF. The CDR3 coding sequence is TGTGCCACCAAAGGACAGGACACAGATACGCAGTATTTT.

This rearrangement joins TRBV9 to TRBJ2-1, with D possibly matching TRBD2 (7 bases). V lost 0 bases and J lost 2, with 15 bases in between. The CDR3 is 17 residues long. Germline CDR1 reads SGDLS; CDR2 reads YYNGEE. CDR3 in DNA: TGTGCCAGCAGCGTAGTGGGGGGGCTAGCAGCCTACAATGAGCAGTTCTTC. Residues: CASSVVGGLAAYNEQFF.

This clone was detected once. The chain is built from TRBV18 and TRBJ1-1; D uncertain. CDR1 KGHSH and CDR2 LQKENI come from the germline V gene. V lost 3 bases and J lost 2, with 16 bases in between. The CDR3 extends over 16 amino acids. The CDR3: CASSPRATRGNTEAFF. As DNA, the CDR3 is TGTGCCAGCTCACCGCGGGCGACACGAGGAAACACTGAAGCTTTCTTT. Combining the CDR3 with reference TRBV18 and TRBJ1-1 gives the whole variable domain NAGVMQNPRHLVRRRGQEARLRCSPMKGHSHVYWYRQLPEEGLKFMVYLQKENIIDESGMPKERFSAEFPKEGPSILRIQQVVRGDSAAYFCASSPRATRGNTEAFFGQGTRLTVV.

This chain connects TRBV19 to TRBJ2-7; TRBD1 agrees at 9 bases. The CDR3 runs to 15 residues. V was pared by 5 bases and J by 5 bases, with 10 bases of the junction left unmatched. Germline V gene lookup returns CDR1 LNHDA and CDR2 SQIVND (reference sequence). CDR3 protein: CASSAWTGDQHEQYF. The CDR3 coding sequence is TGTGCCAGTAGTGCCTGGACAGGGGATCAACACGAGCAGTACTTC.

The CDR3 DNA reads TGTGCCAGCATCGAGGGAATAGGGGGCTACACCTTC. This codes for CASIEGIGGYTF. The chain combines TRBV2 with TRBJ1-2; D remains ambiguous. This CDR3 region has 12 residues. The V end was cut by 7 bases, the J end by 8 bases, with 14 bases between. CDR1 and CDR2 (germline): SNHLY, FYNNEI.

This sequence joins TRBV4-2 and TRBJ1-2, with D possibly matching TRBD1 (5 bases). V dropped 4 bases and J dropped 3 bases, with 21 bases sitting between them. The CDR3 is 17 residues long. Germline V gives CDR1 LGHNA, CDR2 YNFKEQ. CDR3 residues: CASSPPGRWQGDYGYTF. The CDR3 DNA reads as TGTGCCAGCAGCCCCCCTGGTCGGTGGCAGGGCGACTATGGCTACACCTTC.

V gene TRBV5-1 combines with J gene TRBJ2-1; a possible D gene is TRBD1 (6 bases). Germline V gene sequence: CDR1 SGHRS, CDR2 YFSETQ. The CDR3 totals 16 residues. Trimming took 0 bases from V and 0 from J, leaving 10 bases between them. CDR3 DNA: TGCGCCAGCAGCTTGGCAGGGGCCAGCTCCTACAATGAGCAGTTCTTC. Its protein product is CASSLAGASSYNEQFF.

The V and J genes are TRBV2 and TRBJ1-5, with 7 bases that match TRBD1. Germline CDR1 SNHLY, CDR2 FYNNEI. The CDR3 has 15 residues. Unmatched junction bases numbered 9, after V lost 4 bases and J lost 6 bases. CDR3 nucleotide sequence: TGTGCCAGCAGTGGCCAGGGGGGAGTGTTTCAGCCCCAGCATTTT. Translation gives CASSGQGGVFQPQHF.

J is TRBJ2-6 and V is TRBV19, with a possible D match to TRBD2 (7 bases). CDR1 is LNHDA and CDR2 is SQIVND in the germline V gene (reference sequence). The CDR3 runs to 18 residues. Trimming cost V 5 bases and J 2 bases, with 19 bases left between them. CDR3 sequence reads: CASSWTGGPTTGANVLTF. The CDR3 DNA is TGTGCCAGTAGTTGGACCGGGGGGCCGACCACTGGGGCCAACGTCCTGACTTTC.